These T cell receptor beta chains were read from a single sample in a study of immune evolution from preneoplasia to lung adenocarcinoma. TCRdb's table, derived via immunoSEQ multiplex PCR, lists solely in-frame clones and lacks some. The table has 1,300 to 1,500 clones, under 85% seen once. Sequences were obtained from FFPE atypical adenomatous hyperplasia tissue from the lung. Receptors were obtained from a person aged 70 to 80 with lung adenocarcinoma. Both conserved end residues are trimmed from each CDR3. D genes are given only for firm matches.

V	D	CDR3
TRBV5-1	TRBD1	ASSTGQGGGGELF
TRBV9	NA	ASSVEDISYEQY
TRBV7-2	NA	ASSPLSRTGELF
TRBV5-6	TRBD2	ASSLRSRGENIQY
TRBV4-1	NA	ASSPRDELPYEQY
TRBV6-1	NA	ASGLRMTGELF
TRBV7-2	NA	ASSLEGNYGYT
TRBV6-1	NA	ASSDYALGAQY
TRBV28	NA	ASSLLGGEQF
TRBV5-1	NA	ASSLAGGGAAKLF
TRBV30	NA	AWGAGYT
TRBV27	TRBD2	ASSFSGRFTDTQY
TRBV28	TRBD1	ASEGTGAPYGYT
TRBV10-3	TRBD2	AIRGTSGSNEQF
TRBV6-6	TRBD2	ASRDPSGSNEQY
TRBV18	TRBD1	ASSPRQGVYEQY
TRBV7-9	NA	ASSLSYEQY
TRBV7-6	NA	ASSSNFVHNEQF
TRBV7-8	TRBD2	ASSLAETSIVNEQF
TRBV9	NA	ASSVGGENYEQY
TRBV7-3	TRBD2	ASSYSGRGSSYNEQF
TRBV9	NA	ASSLDGGQKLF
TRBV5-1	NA	ASSLAGANNQPQH
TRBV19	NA	ASSNPVGTQY
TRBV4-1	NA	AGGQEGTEAF
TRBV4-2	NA	ASSQGLDTYNEQF
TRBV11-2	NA	ASSLTPINSPLH
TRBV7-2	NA	ASSPTYLGTDTQY
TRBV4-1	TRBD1	ASSHDREYHTIY
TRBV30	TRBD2	AWRDGRADYEQY
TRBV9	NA	ASSPDTTGEKLF
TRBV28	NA	ASTWGRETQY
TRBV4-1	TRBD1	ASSQELGQGKGGELF
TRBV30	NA	AWSAGLNTGELF
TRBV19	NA	ASSIAQGFEAF
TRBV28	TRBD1	ASSLRFGTGSRTQY
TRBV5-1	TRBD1	ASSLSGGHGHEQY
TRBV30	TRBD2	ASPGGRNTGELF
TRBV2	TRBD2	ASSVGAGEVYEQY
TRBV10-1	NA	ASSEGHHRTDTQY
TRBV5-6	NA	ASSLGGGWGANVLT
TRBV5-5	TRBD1	ASSLEDRYHEKLF
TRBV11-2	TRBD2	ASSLDTVDLAGNTDTQY
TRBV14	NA	ASSYLRGSSYNEQF
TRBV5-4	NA	ASSHGGRNTEAF
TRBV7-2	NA	ASSLITSTDEQF
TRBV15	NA	ATSRERGTFYEQY
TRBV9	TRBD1	ASSTGQGFGEQF
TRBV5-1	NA	ASSLLNTENEKLF
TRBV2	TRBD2	ASTVGGGLVGYEQY
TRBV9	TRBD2	ASSLRVAGGNEQF
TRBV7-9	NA	ASSLLEGDTEAF
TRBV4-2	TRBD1	ASSQEQGGSETQY
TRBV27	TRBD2	ASSSATSALREYEQY
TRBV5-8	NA	ASRYSEAQY